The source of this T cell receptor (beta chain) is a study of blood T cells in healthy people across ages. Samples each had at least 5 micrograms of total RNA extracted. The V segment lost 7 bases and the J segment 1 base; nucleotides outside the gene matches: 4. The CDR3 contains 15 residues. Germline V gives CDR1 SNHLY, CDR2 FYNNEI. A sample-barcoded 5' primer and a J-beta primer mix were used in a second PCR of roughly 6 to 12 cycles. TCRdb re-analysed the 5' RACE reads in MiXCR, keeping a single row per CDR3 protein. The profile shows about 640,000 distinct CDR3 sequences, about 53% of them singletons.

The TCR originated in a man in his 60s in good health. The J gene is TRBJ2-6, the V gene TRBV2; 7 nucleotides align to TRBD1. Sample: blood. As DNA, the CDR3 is TGTGCCAGCAAAGGGGGCGGATCTGGGGCCAACGTCCTGACTTTC. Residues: CASKGGGSGANVLTF.